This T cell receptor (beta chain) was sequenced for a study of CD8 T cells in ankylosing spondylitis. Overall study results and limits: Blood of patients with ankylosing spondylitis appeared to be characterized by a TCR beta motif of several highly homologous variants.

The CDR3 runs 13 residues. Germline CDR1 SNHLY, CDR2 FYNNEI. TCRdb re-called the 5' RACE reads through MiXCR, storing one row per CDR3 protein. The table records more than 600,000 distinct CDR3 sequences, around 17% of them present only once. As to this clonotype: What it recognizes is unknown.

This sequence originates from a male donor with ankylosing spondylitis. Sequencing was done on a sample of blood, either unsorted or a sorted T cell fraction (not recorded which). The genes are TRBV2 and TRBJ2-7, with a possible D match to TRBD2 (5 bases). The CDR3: CADVGRGPYEQYF. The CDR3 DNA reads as TGTGCAGATGTAGGGAGAGGTCCCTACGAGCAGTACTTC.